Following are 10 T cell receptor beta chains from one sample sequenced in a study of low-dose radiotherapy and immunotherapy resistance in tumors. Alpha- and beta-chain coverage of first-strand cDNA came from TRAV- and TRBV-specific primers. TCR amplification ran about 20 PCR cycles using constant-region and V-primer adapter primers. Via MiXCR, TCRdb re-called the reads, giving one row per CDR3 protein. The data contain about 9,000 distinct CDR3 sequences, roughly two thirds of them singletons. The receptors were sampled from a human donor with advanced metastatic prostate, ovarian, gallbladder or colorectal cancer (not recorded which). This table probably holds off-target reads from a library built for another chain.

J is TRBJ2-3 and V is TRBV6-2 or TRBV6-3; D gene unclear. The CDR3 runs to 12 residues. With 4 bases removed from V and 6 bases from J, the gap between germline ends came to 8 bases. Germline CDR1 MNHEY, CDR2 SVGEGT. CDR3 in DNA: TGTGCCAGCAGTTTACTTGGGGATACGCAGTATTTT. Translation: CASSLLGDTQYF.

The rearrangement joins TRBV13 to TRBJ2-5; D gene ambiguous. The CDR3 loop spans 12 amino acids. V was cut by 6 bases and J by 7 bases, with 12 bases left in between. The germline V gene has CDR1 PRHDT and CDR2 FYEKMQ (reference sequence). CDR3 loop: CASRADLGTQYF. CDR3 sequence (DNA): TGTGCCAGCAGGGCCGACCTGGGGACCCAGTACTTC.

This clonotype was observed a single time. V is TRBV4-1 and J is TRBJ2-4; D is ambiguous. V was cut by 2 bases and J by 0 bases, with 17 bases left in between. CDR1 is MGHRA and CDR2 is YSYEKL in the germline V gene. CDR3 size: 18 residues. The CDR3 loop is CASSQNSVYRLAKNIQYF. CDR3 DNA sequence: TGCGCCAGCAGCCAAAATTCGGTGTATAGACTAGCCAAAAACATTCAGTACTTC.

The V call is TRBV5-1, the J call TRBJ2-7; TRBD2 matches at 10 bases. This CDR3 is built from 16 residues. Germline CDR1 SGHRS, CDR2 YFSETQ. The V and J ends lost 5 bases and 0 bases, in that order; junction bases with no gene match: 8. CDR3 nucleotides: TGCGCCAGCAGTCGAATTAGCGGGGGGTCCTCCTACGAGCAGTACTTC. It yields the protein CASSRISGGSSYEQYF.

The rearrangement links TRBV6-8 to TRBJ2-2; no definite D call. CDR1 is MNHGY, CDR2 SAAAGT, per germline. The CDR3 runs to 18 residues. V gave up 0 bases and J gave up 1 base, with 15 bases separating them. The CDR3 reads CASSYSRLGIGNTGELFF. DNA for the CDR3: TGTGCCAGCAGTTACTCGAGGTTGGGGATAGGGAACACCGGGGAGCTGTTTTTT.

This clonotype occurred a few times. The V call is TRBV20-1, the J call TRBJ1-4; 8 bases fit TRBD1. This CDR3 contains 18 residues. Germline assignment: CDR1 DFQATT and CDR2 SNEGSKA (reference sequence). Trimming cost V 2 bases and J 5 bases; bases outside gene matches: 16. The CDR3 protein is CSARSMDRVGQKNEKLFF. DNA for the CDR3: TGCAGTGCTAGATCCATGGACAGGGTGGGCCAAAAGAATGAAAAACTGTTTTTT.

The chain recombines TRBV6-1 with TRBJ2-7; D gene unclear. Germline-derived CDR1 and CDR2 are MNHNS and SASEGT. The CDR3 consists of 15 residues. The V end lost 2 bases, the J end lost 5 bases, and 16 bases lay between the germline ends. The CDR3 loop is CASSESRPPPHEQYF. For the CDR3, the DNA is TGTGCCAGCAGTGAATCCCGGCCTCCACCTCACGAGCAGTACTTC.

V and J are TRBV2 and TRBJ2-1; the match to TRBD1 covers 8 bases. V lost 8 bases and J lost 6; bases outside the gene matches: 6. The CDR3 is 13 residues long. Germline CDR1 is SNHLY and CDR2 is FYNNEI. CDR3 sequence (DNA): TGTGCCAGCCGGACAGGGAACCTCAATGAGCAGTTCTTC. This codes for CASRTGNLNEQFF.

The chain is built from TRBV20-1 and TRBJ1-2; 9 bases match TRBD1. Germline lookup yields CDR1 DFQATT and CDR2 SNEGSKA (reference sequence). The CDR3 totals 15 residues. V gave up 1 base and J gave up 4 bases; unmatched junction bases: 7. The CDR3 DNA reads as TGCAGTGCTAGAGCGGGTGGACAGGGGTCCTATGGCTACACCTTC. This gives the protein CSARAGGQGSYGYTF.

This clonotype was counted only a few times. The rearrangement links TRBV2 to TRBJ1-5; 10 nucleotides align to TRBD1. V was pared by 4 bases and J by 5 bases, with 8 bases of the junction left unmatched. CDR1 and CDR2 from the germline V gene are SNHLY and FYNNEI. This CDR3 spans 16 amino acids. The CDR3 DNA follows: TGTGCCAGCAGTGGGGGGGACAGGGGCTGGGATCAGCCCCAGCATTTT. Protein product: CASSGGDRGWDQPQHF.